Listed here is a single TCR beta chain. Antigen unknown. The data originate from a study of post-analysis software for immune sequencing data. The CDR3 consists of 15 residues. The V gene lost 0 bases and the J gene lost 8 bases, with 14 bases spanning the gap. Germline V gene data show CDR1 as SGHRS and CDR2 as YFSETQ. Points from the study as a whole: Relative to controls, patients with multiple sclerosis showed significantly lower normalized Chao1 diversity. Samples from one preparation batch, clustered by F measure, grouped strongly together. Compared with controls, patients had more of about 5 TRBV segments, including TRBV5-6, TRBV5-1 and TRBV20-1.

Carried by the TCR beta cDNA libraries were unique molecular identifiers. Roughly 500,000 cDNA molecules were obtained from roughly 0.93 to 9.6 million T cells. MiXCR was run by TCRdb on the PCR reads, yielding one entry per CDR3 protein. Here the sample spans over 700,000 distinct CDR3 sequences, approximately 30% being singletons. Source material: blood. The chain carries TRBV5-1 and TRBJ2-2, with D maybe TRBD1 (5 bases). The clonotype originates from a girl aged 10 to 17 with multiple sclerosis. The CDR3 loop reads CASSLEAGLSGELFF. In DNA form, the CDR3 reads TGCGCCAGCAGCTTGGAGGCAGGGTTATCTGGGGAGCTGTTTTTT.